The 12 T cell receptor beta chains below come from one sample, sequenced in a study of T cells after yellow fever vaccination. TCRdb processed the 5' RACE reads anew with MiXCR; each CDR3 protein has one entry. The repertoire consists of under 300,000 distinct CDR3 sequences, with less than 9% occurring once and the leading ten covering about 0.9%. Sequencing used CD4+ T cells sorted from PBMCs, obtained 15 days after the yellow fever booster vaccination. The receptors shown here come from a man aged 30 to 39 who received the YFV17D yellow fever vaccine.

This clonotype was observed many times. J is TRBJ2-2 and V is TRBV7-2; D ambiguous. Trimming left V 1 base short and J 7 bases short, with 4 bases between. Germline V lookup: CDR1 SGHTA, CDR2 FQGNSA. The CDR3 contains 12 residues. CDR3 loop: CASSLVFGELFF. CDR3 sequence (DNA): TGTGCCAGCAGCTTAGTCTTCGGGGAGCTGTTTTTT.

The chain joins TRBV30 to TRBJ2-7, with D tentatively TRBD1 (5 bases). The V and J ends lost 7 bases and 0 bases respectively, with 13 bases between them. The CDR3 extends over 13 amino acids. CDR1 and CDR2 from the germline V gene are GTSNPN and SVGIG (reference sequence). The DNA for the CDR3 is TGTGCCTCCGTGAGTGACAGCTCCTACGAGCAGTACTTC. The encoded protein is CASVSDSSYEQYF.

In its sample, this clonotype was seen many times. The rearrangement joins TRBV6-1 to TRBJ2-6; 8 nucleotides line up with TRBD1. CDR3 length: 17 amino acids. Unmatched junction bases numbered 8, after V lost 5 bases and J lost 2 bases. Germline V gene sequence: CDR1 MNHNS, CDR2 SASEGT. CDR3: CASSPDRGIAGANVLTF. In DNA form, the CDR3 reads TGTGCCAGCAGTCCAGACAGGGGAATTGCTGGGGCCAACGTCCTGACTTTC.

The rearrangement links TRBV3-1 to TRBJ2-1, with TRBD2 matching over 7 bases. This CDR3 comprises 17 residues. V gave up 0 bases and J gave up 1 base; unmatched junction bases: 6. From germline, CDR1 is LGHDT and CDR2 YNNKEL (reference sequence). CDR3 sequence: CASSQEGREKSYNEQFF. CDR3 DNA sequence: TGTGCCAGCAGCCAAGAGGGGCGGGAGAAGTCCTACAATGAGCAGTTCTTC.

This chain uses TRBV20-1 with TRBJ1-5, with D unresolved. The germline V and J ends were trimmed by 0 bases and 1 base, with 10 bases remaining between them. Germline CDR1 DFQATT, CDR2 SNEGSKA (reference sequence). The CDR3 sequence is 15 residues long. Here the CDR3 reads CSARDPQASNQPQHF. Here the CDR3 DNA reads TGCAGTGCTAGAGATCCCCAGGCGAGCAATCAGCCCCAGCATTTT.

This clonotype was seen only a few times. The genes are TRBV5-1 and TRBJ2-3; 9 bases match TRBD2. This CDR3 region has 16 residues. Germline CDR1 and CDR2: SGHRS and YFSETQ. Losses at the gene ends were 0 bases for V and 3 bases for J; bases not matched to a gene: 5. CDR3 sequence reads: CASSLARTSATDTQYF. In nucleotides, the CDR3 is TGCGCCAGCAGCTTGGCCCGGACTAGCGCGACAGATACGCAGTATTTT.

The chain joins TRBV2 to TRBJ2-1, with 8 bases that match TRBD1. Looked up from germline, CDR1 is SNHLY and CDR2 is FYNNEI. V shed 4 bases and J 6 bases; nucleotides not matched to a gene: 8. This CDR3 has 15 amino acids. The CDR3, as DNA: TGTGCCAGCAGTGGTGAGACAGGGGCGGTCAATGAGCAGTTCTTC. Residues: CASSGETGAVNEQFF.

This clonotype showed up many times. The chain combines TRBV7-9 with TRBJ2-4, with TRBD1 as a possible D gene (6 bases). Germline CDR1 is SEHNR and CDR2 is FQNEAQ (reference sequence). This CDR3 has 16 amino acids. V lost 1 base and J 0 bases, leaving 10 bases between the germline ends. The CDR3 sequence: CASSLGGGLAKNIQYF. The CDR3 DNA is TGTGCCAGCAGCTTAGGAGGGGGATTAGCCAAAAACATTCAGTACTTC.

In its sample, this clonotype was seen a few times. The CDR3 coding sequence is TGTGCCAGCATCATACAGAGGGACTGCGAGCAGTACTTC. Translating it yields CASIIQRDCEQYF. The rearrangement joins TRBV6-2 or TRBV6-3 to TRBJ2-7; D might be TRBD2 (6 bases). V lost 7 bases and J 6 bases, leaving 16 bases between the germline ends. The CDR3 contains 13 residues. Germline loops: CDR1 MNHEY, CDR2 SVGEGT.

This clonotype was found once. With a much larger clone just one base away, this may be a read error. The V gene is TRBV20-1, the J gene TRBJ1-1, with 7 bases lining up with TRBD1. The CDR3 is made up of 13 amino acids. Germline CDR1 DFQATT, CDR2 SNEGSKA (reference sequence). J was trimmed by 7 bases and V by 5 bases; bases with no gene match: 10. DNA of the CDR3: TGCAGTGCTCCTGACAGGGCTAATAGTGAAGCTTTCTTT. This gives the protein CSAPDRANSEAFF.

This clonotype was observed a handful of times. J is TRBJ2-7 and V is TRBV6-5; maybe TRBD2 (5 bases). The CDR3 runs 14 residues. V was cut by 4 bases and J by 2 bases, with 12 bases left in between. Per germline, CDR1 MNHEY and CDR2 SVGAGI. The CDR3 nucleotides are TGTGCCAGCAGTTTCGGAGAGGGCCCCTACGAGCAGTACTTC. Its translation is CASSFGEGPYEQYF.

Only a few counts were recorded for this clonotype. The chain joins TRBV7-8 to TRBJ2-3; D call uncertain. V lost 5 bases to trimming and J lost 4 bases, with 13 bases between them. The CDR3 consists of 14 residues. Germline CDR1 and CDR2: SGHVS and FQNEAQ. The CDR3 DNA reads TGTGCCAGCAGCCCCCCCCTGCGATCAGATACGCAGTATTTT. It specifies CASSPPLRSDTQYF.